The next 25 T cell receptor beta chains were all read from a single sample in a study of blood T cell repertoires in COVID-19. The method was immunoSEQ multiplex PCR; TCRdb's version includes in-frame clones alone and lacks a portion of them. The sample contains hundreds of thousands of clones, 85% to 90% of which appear only once. Sequencing was carried out using PBMCs or T cells enriched from blood (not recorded which). Source of these receptors: a man aged 30-40 years who had recovered from COVID-19.

In its sample, this clone was seen a few times. The chain links TRBV6-5 to TRBJ2-1; 10 bases match TRBD2. The ends lost 4 bases at V and 9 bases at J; junction bases unmatched: 9. This CDR3 has 15 residues. CDR1 and CDR2 from the germline V gene are MNHEY and SVGAGI. The CDR3 nucleotides are TGTGCCAGCAGTTTAGGGACTAGCGATGTCAGTGAGCAGTTCTTC. Protein product: CASSLGTSDVSEQFF.

This chain joins TRBV2 and TRBJ2-1; unclear D gene. V was trimmed by 0 bases and J by 8 bases, leaving 11 bases between them. Germline lookup yields CDR1 SNHLY and CDR2 FYNNEI. This CDR3 is built from 14 residues. The CDR3 region is CASSEALLVHEQFF. As DNA, the CDR3 is TGTGCCAGCAGTGAAGCATTACTGGTGCATGAGCAGTTCTTC. The variable domain in full, completed from reference TRBV2 and TRBJ2-1, reads EPEVTQTPSHQVTQMGQEVILRCVPISNHLYFYWYRQILGQKVEFLVSFYNNEISEKSEIFDDQFSVERPDGSNFTLKIRSTKLEDSAMYFCASSEALLVHEQFFGPGTRLTVL.

As regards this clone: The same CDR3 arises from other DNA sequences in this sample as well. The CDR3 DNA reads TGTGCCAGCAGCTCCGGACTATACAATGAGCAGTTCTTC. Amino acids: CASSSGLYNEQFF. The genes are TRBV12-3 or TRBV12-4 and TRBJ2-1; tentative D call: TRBD2 (6 bases). This CDR3 comprises 13 residues. V was pared by 6 bases and J by 4 bases, with 10 bases between.

V usage is TRBV10-2 and J usage is TRBJ2-3; the match to TRBD1 covers 7 bases. The CDR3 covers 15 residues. With 5 bases clipped from V and 5 bases from J, the junction kept 10 bases outside the gene matches. CDR1 WSHSY and CDR2 SAAADI come from the germline V gene. CDR3 bases: TGCGCCAGCAGTACCCAGGGGGATGAAGGAGATACGCAGTATTTT. It translates to CASSTQGDEGDTQYF.

CDR3 loop: CASSTFGSTGELFF. CDR3 nucleotides: TGTGCCAGTAGCACGTTCGGGAGCACCGGGGAGCTGTTTTTT. The chain uses TRBV19 and TRBJ2-2; tentative D call: TRBD2 (6 bases). CDR1 and CDR2 from the germline V gene are LNHDA and SQIVND (reference sequence). V was cut by 6 bases and J by 4 bases, with 12 bases left in between. The CDR3 covers 14 residues.

The V call is TRBV15, the J call TRBJ2-7; unclear D gene. V was trimmed by 5 bases and J by 2 bases, leaving 10 bases between them. The CDR3 runs to 13 residues. CDR1 LNHNV and CDR2 YYDKDF come from the germline V gene (reference sequence). The CDR3 loop reads CATSGRKTYEQYF. The DNA of the CDR3 is TGTGCCACCAGCGGCAGAAAGACCTACGAGCAGTACTTC.

This chain links TRBV18 with TRBJ2-7; 9 positions agree with TRBD2. Germline V gene data show CDR1 as KGHSH and CDR2 as LQKENI. V was clipped by 3 bases and J by 7 bases; unmatched bases: 10. The CDR3 is made up of 15 amino acids. The CDR3 loop is CASSPGGGRASEQYF. As DNA, the CDR3 is TGTGCCAGCTCACCGGGTGGCGGGAGGGCCAGTGAGCAGTACTTC.

This clone was observed a few times. The rearrangement uses TRBV10-3 and TRBJ2-2; D gene uncertain. The V gene's germline CDR1 is ENHRY and CDR2 SYGVKD. Trimming took off 6 bases at V and 5 bases at J, with 16 bases between the two ends. The CDR3 runs to 15 residues. CDR3 bases: TGTGCCATCAGCCGCACTTTCTCGACAACCGGGGAGCTGTTTTTT. Its translation: CAISRTFSTTGELFF.

The chain combines TRBV7-2 with TRBJ2-1; D not certain. Germline V gene data show CDR1 as SGHTA and CDR2 as FQGNSA. The CDR3 is 17 amino acids. Trimming stripped 1 base from V and 0 bases from J, with 13 bases between. In nucleotides, the CDR3 is TGTGCCAGCAGCTTAGTTCGGTACTTCGGCTCCTACAATGAGCAGTTCTTC. Translation gives CASSLVRYFGSYNEQFF.

This clone was recorded once. The CDR3 nucleotides read TGTGCCAGCAGCAAAAACACAGGGGGCTGGAACACTGAAGCTTTCTTT. Its translation is CASSKNTGGWNTEAFF. V is TRBV11-1 and J is TRBJ1-1; TRBD1 aligns across 9 bases. Trimming removed 5 bases from V and 1 base from J; junction bases left unmatched: 8. This CDR3 comprises 16 residues. The V gene's germline CDR1 is SGHAT and CDR2 FQDESV (reference sequence). The complete variable domain, with remaining parts taken from reference TRBV11-1 and TRBJ1-1, reads EAEVAQSPRYKITEKSQAVAFWCDPISGHATLYWYRQILGQGPELLVQFQDESVVDDSQLPKDRFSAERLKGVDSTLKIQPAELGDSAMYLCASSKNTGGWNTEAFFGQGTRLTVV.

V gene TRBV6-2 or TRBV6-3 combines with J gene TRBJ1-6; maybe TRBD1 (5 bases). V dropped 5 bases and J dropped 10 bases, with 12 bases sitting between them. The CDR3 covers 13 residues. CDR1 MNHEY and CDR2 SVGEGT come from the germline V gene. The DNA for the CDR3 is TGTGCCAGCAGTCAAACAGGCGCCTCACCCCTCCACTTT. It codes for CASSQTGASPLHF.

J is TRBJ1-2 and V is TRBV11-2; 8 nucleotides line up with TRBD1. V lost 4 bases to trimming and J lost 0 bases; unmatched junction nucleotides: 4. CDR3 length: 15 residues. Germline V gene sequence: CDR1 SGHAT, CDR2 FQNNGV. The CDR3 is CASSSHRGTNYGYTF. For the CDR3, the DNA is TGTGCCAGCAGCTCTCACAGGGGGACTAACTATGGCTACACCTTC.

The V gene is TRBV18, the J gene TRBJ1-2; 7 nucleotides align to TRBD1. The CDR3 totals 14 residues. From germline, CDR1 is KGHSH and CDR2 LQKENI. J lost 2 bases, V lost 1 base, and 1 base had no gene match. The CDR3 DNA follows: TGTGCCAGCTCACCACAGACAGGGAACTATGGCTACACCTTC. It codes for CASSPQTGNYGYTF.

This chain connects TRBV23-1 to TRBJ2-1; D may be TRBD2 (6 bases). TRBV23-1 is marked as an open reading frame, function uncertain. V shed 5 bases and J shed 15 bases, with 41 bases lying between them. The CDR3 sequence is 20 residues long. Here the CDR3 reads CASSLFPGLKSTYNEQLGFF. The CDR3 coding sequence is TGCGCCAGCAGTTTATTTCCGGGACTCAAGAGCACCTACAATGAGCAGTTAGGGTTCTTC.

The table lists this clone with a count of one. The chain has TRBV7-8 and TRBJ1-2, with TRBD1 matching over 7 bases. The CDR3 covers 16 residues. V gave up 6 bases and J gave up 4 bases; unmatched junction bases: 14. The V gene's germline CDR1 is SGHVS and CDR2 FQNEAQ. DNA for the CDR3: TGTGCCAGCAGTTTAAGGGGGACAGCCGCCTTCTATGGCTACACCTTC. It codes for CASSLRGTAAFYGYTF.

The rearrangement uses TRBV5-1 and TRBJ1-6, with 7 positions matching TRBD1. Germline V gene sequence: CDR1 SGHRS, CDR2 YFSETQ. This CDR3 has 15 amino acids. With 6 bases clipped from V and 5 bases from J, the junction kept 8 bases outside the gene matches. CDR3 in amino acids: CASTLGQADNSPLHF. CDR3 nucleotide sequence: TGCGCCAGCACGCTTGGACAGGCCGATAATTCACCCCTCCACTTT.

The chain couples TRBV5-1 to TRBJ2-2; 7 bases fit TRBD2. The CDR3 length is 15 residues. The junction had 1 base not matched to a gene; V was cut back by 1 base and J by 1 base. CDR1 SGHRS and CDR2 YFSETQ come from the germline V gene. The CDR3 DNA reads as TGCGCCAGCAGCTTGTCTAGCGGGAACACCGGGGAGCTGTTTTTT. Amino acids: CASSLSSGNTGELFF.

As to this clone: The same CDR3 also results from other DNA sequences found in this sample. This chain uses TRBV28 with TRBJ2-7; D unresolved. The CDR3 sequence is 11 residues long. Trimming shortened V by 3 bases and J by 3 bases, and 3 bases separated the two germline ends. Germline loops: CDR1 MDHEN, CDR2 SYDVKM. Here the CDR3 reads CASSFSYEQYF. DNA for the CDR3: TGTGCCAGCAGTTTTAGCTACGAGCAGTACTTC.

This rearrangement joins TRBV10-3 to TRBJ2-3, with 10 bases matching TRBD2. With V trimmed by 0 bases and J by 6 bases, 3 bases remained unmatched. Looked up from germline, CDR1 is ENHRY and CDR2 is SYGVKD. The CDR3 is 15 residues long. CDR3 sequence: CAISESASGSDTQYF. CDR3 in DNA: TGTGCCATCAGTGAGTCGGCTAGCGGGAGCGATACGCAGTATTTT.

In DNA form, the CDR3 reads TGTGCCACCAGCAGCCCAGGGCTTGCCTATGGCTACACCTTC. Protein sequence: CATSSPGLAYGYTF. The rearrangement uses TRBV15 and TRBJ1-2, with D tentatively TRBD1 (5 bases). This CDR3 has 14 amino acids. Germline loops: CDR1 LNHNV, CDR2 YYDKDF (reference sequence). Between the trimmed V and J ends, which lost 3 bases and 4 bases, there was a span of 12 bases.

V usage is TRBV19 and J usage is TRBJ1-2, with 8 nucleotides matching TRBD1. Germline assignment: CDR1 LNHDA and CDR2 SQIVND (reference sequence). This CDR3 has 13 amino acids. V shed 9 bases, J shed 4 bases, and the junction held 7 bases outside the gene matches. CDR3 protein: CASLGQGSYGYTF. CDR3 in DNA: TGTGCCAGCCTCGGACAGGGAAGCTATGGCTACACCTTC.

V and J are TRBV6-5 and TRBJ2-3, with 11 bases matching TRBD2. Per the germline V gene, CDR1 is MNHEY and CDR2 is SVGAGI. V lost 6 bases to trimming and J lost 7 bases; unmatched junction nucleotides: 9. CDR3 length: 15 residues. The CDR3 nucleotides are TGTGCCAGCAGAGAGACTAGCGGGGTCCCTCATACGCAGTATTTT. Its translation is CASRETSGVPHTQYF.

This chain links TRBV12-5 with TRBJ2-1, with D possibly TRBD2 on 6 matching bases. The germline V and J ends were trimmed by 5 bases and 6 bases, with 11 bases remaining between them. The germline CDR1 and CDR2 sequences are LGHNT and FRNRAP. This CDR3 spans 13 amino acids. CDR3 loop: CASGKGLGNEQFF. In DNA, the CDR3 is TGTGCTAGTGGTAAGGGACTGGGCAATGAGCAGTTCTTC.

This clone was found once. The V and J genes are TRBV24-1 and TRBJ2-3, with TRBD2 identical over 10 bases. CDR3 length: 16 amino acids. V lost 1 base to trimming and J lost 2 bases; unmatched junction nucleotides: 2. Germline assignment: CDR1 KGHDR and CDR2 SFDVKD. The CDR3 DNA sequence: TGTGCCACCAGTGATTTAACTAGCGGGACCACAGATACGCAGTATTTT. Amino acids: CATSDLTSGTTDTQYF.

The chain joins TRBV10-3 to TRBJ2-6; possibly TRBD1 for D (6 bases). V lost 7 bases to trimming and J lost 1 base, with 17 bases between them. This CDR3 comprises 17 residues. Germline CDR1 ENHRY, CDR2 SYGVKD. CDR3 sequence: CAITSDSVLSGANVLTF. In DNA form, the CDR3 reads TGTGCCATCACCTCGGACAGTGTTCTATCTGGGGCCAACGTCCTGACTTTC.